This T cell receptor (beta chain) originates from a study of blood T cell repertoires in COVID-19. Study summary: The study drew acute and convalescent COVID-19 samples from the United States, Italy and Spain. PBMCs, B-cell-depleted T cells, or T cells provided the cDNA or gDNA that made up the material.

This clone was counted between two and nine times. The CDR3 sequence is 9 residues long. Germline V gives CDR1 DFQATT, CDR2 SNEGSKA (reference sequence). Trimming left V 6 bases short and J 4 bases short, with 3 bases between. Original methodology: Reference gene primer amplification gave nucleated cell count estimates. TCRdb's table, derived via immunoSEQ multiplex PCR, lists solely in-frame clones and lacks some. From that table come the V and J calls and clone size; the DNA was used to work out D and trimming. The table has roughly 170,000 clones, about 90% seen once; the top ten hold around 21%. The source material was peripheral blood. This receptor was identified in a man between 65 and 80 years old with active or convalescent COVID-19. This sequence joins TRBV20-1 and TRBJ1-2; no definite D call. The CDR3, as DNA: TGCAGTGCCTTCTATGGCTACACCTTC. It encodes CSAFYGYTF.